This TCR beta chain appears in the sequencing data of a study of blood T cells in healthy people across ages. Study results and caveats: More naive CD4+ cells and higher diversity were found in long-lived than in aged donors.

Remarks on this clonotype: The antigen is undetermined.

Germline V gene data show CDR1 as LNHNV and CDR2 as YYDKDF (reference sequence). Trimming stripped 0 bases from V and 4 bases from J, with 15 bases between. CDR3 length equals 16 residues. Using a J-beta primer mix together with a sample-barcoded 5' primer, a second PCR was run for about 6 to 11 cycles. TCRdb itself ran the 5' RACE reads through MiXCR, one entry per CDR3 protein. The sample includes roughly 1.9 million distinct CDR3 sequences, about two fifths of them seen just once. The origin of this receptor is a human donor in good health. This sequence joins TRBV15 and TRBJ1-2; D gene ambiguous. The source material was blood. The CDR3 nucleotides read TGTGCCACCAGCAGAGAAAACTTTGACACTGCCTATGGCTACACCTTC. It codes for CATSRENFDTAYGYTF.